Included here is one T cell receptor beta chain sequence, with context. Its antigen is currently unknown. This CDR3 is 13 amino acids long. The trim removed 5 bases at V and 7 bases at J, leaving 7 bases unmatched. Germline V gives CDR1 DFQATT, CDR2 SNEGSKA (reference sequence). The data were taken from a study of T cells in Graves' hyperthyroidism and ophthalmopathy. Study-wide findings and caveats: The majority of expanded thyroid clonotypes above 0.001 also appeared in blood. Stable hyperthyroidism was separated from ophthalmopathy by a model based on 13 V-J features. The model forecast ophthalmopathy, anticipating it by a median around 6.5 months before onset.

It was uncontrolled infection, other autoimmune disease, pregnancy or lactation that excluded patients. RNA transcripts were the template for amplifying TCR beta CDR3 regions. The study used the HTBI primer set for a first-round RT-PCR of the TCR CDR3. TCRdb processed the multiplex PCR reads anew with MiXCR; each CDR3 protein has one entry. Here the sample spans some 600,000 distinct CDR3 sequences, about 45% being singletons. This sequence joins TRBV20-1 and TRBJ1-3, with TRBD1 identical over 8 bases. This TCR came from a woman between 18 and 29 years old with Graves' hyperthyroidism. The sequencing sample was made of peripheral blood or thyroid tissue (not recorded which). The chain's CDR3 is CSAPDRASNTIYF. The CDR3 bases are TGCAGTGCTCCGGACAGGGCAAGCAACACCATATATTTT.